Presented here are 19 T cell receptor beta chains from one specimen sequenced in a study of shared clonotypes between healthy human individuals. Data came from immunoSEQ multiplex PCR; TCRdb stores just in-frame clones and leaves some out. This sample has 2 million to 2.5 million clones, with 85% to 95% found just once. Sequencing input: naive CD4+ T cells sorted from blood. Specified subset: CD45RA+ positively selected. Receptors were obtained from a man aged 18 to 29 in good health.

The CDR3 coding sequence is TGTGCCAGCAGCGCCCAAGCAGGCACAGATACGCAGTATTTT. This sequence encodes CASSAQAGTDTQYF. The chain recombines TRBV9 with TRBJ2-3, with D unresolved. V was cut by 3 bases and J by 1 base, with 9 bases left in between. The CDR3 is made up of 14 amino acids. Germline V lookup: CDR1 SGDLS, CDR2 YYNGEE.

The chain is built from TRBV6-5 and TRBJ2-7, with TRBD1 matching 7 bases. The CDR3 length is 15 residues. In germline, CDR1 is MNHEY, CDR2 SVGAGI. The V segment lost 6 bases and the J segment 2 bases; nucleotides outside the gene matches: 10. The CDR3 coding sequence is TGTGCCAGCAGCCCCGACAGGGCGACAACCTACGAGCAGTACTTC. Residues: CASSPDRATTYEQYF.

The chain links TRBV28 to TRBJ2-2; D is unclear. V lost 1 base to trimming and J lost 5 bases, with 14 bases between them. The CDR3 totals 16 residues. Germline assignment: CDR1 MDHEN and CDR2 SYDVKM. In DNA form, the CDR3 reads TGTGCCAGCAGTTTATATGGCTCCCTGGGAACCGGGGAGCTGTTTTTT. It translates to CASSLYGSLGTGELFF.

As regards this clone: Within the sample, other DNA sequences also encode this same CDR3. This sequence joins TRBV10-3 and TRBJ1-2, with a tentative D call TRBD1 (6 bases). The CDR3 is 13 residues long. The germline V gene has CDR1 ENHRY and CDR2 SYGVKD. Trimming took off 4 bases at V and 2 bases at J, with 8 bases between the two ends. CDR3 in amino acids: CAISGQANYGYTF. The CDR3 DNA sequence: TGTGCCATCAGTGGACAGGCCAACTATGGCTACACCTTC.

V gene TRBV12-5 combines with J gene TRBJ2-1; 8 bases agree with TRBD1. The CDR3 is made up of 20 amino acids. Germline loops: CDR1 LGHNT, CDR2 FRNRAP. Losses at the gene ends were 2 bases for V and 6 bases for J; bases not matched to a gene: 21. The CDR3 DNA reads TGTGCTAGTGGTTTGTCAACCATCAGGGGGCCACTCCCGCTCGTCAATGAGCAGTTCTTC. This encodes CASGLSTIRGPLPLVNEQFF.

The CDR3 DNA sequence: TGCGCCAGCAGCCGTACAGGAGACACCATATATTTT. This codes for CASSRTGDTIYF. The chain uses TRBV5-1 and TRBJ1-3; TRBD1 is a possible D gene (5 bases). V shed 4 bases and J shed 8 bases, with 10 bases lying between them. This CDR3 contains 12 residues. CDR1 is SGHRS, CDR2 YFSETQ, per germline.

This sequence joins TRBV18 and TRBJ2-4, with 9 bases matching TRBD1. The germline CDR1 and CDR2 sequences are KGHSH and LQKENI. The CDR3 is 15 amino acids. Trimming took 2 bases from V and 7 from J; bases not matched to a gene: 6. The CDR3, as DNA: TGTGCCAGCTCACCAATACAGGGGGCGAACAACATTCAGTACTTC. Translated: CASSPIQGANNIQYF. Together with reference TRBV18 and TRBJ2-4, the CDR3 gives the full variable domain: NAGVMQNPRHLVRRRGQEARLRCSPMKGHSHVYWYRQLPEEGLKFMVYLQKENIIDESGMPKERFSAEFPKEGPSILRIQQVVRGDSAAYFCASSPIQGANNIQYFGAGTRLSVL.

The chain is built from TRBV11-3 and TRBJ2-7; 9 bases fit TRBD2. Per the germline V gene, CDR1 is SGHNT and CDR2 is YENEEA. The CDR3 loop spans 15 amino acids. After removal of 5 bases from V and 6 bases from J, the junction contained 11 bases not matched to a gene. CDR3 loop: CASSPGTSRASEQYF. In nucleotides, the CDR3 is TGTGCCAGCAGCCCCGGGACTAGCCGAGCATCCGAGCAGTACTTC.

This rearrangement joins TRBV7-9 to TRBJ2-1; 8 bases match TRBD2. The CDR3 consists of 16 residues. V lost 4 bases and J lost 7; bases outside the gene matches: 12. From germline, CDR1 is SEHNR and CDR2 FQNEAQ (reference sequence). The CDR3 reads CASSSTPGLGVNEQFF. The CDR3 DNA follows: TGTGCCAGCAGCTCAACACCGGGACTAGGGGTTAATGAGCAGTTCTTC.

The chain has TRBV5-1 and TRBJ2-1, with unresolved D. V lost 1 base, J lost 1 base, and 15 bases lay in between. The CDR3 spans 17 residues. Germline loops: CDR1 SGHRS, CDR2 YFSETQ. CDR3 coding DNA: TGCGCCAGCAGCTTGAGCGCTGGAGCGTCGTCCTACAATGAGCAGTTCTTC. Translation gives CASSLSAGASSYNEQFF.

This chain joins TRBV25-1 and TRBJ2-5; D gene unclear. Trimming stripped 3 bases from V and 3 bases from J, with 8 bases between. The germline CDR1 and CDR2 sequences are MGHDK and SYGVNS. The CDR3 totals 13 residues. CDR3 region: CASSELNEETQYF. In nucleotides, the CDR3 is TGTGCCAGCAGTGAGCTCAATGAAGAGACCCAGTACTTC.

The J gene is TRBJ1-2, the V gene TRBV5-6; a weak D match, TRBD1 (6 bases). Germline CDR1 and CDR2: SGHDT and YYEEEE. V lost 1 base and J 3 bases, leaving 10 bases between the germline ends. The CDR3 is 14 amino acids. Here the CDR3 DNA reads TGTGCCAGCAGCTTGTCGGGACAATACTATGGCTACACCTTC. Residues: CASSLSGQYYGYTF.

This chain uses TRBV7-2 with TRBJ1-1, with D possibly matching TRBD1 (5 bases). The V end was cut by 1 base, the J end by 4 bases, with 13 bases between. Germline CDR1 reads SGHTA; CDR2 reads FQGNSA. The CDR3 covers 15 residues. CDR3 DNA sequence: TGTGCCAGCAGCTTAGACACGGGACGGACCACTGAAGCTTTCTTT. Its protein product is CASSLDTGRTTEAFF.

The CDR3 region is CASSHVSAGDDEQYF. The CDR3 bases are TGTGCCAGCAGCCACGTATCGGCGGGAGACGACGAGCAGTACTTC. The chain couples TRBV7-2 to TRBJ2-7; 7 positions match TRBD2. The CDR3 consists of 15 residues. Germline CDR1 SGHTA, CDR2 FQGNSA. The ends lost 5 bases at V and 5 bases at J; junction bases unmatched: 12.

V and J are TRBV30 and TRBJ1-2; 10 bases are shared with TRBD1. This CDR3 is built from 13 residues. After removal of 4 bases from V and 7 bases from J, the junction contained 6 bases not matched to a gene. Germline assignment: CDR1 GTSNPN and CDR2 SVGIG (reference sequence). The DNA for the CDR3 is TGTGCCTGGACCCGCCGGGACAGGGGTGGCTACACCTTC. It yields the protein CAWTRRDRGGYTF.

The CDR3 loop reads CASSLTGAREETQYF. The CDR3 coding sequence is TGCGCCAGCAGCTTGACCGGGGCGCGGGAGGAGACCCAGTACTTC. The chain employs TRBV5-1 and TRBJ2-5; 7 bases agree with TRBD2. V dropped 1 base and J dropped 5; count of bases not matched to a gene: 8. Germline loops: CDR1 SGHRS, CDR2 YFSETQ. The CDR3 consists of 15 residues.

A single count supports this clone. Here the CDR3 reads CASSKRGNTGELFF. The CDR3 nucleotides read TGTGCCAGTAGTAAGCGGGGGAACACCGGGGAGCTGTTTTTT. The chain employs TRBV19 and TRBJ2-2, with TRBD2 matching over 7 bases. The V and J ends lost 4 bases and 1 base, in that order; junction bases with no gene match: 0. Per the germline V gene, CDR1 is LNHDA and CDR2 is SQIVND (reference sequence). The CDR3 is made up of 14 amino acids.

The chain is built from TRBV5-1 and TRBJ1-4; 9 bases align to TRBD1. Germline V gene lookup returns CDR1 SGHRS and CDR2 YFSETQ. There are 15 residues in the CDR3. V was pared by 4 bases and J by 3 bases, with 4 bases of the junction left unmatched. This CDR3 is CASSRTGAANEKLFF. The CDR3 region has the DNA TGCGCCAGCAGCCGGACAGGGGCGGCTAATGAAAAACTGTTTTTT.

In its sample, this clone was seen once. The rearrangement uses TRBV6-6 and TRBJ2-4; D unresolved. Between the trimmed V and J ends, which lost 3 bases and 9 bases, there was a span of 15 bases. Germline CDR1 and CDR2: MNHNY and SVGAGI (reference sequence). CDR3 length: 14 residues. In DNA, the CDR3 is TGTGCCAGCAGTTATAGGCCGGAAACGAGCATTCAGTACTTC. This gives the protein CASSYRPETSIQYF.